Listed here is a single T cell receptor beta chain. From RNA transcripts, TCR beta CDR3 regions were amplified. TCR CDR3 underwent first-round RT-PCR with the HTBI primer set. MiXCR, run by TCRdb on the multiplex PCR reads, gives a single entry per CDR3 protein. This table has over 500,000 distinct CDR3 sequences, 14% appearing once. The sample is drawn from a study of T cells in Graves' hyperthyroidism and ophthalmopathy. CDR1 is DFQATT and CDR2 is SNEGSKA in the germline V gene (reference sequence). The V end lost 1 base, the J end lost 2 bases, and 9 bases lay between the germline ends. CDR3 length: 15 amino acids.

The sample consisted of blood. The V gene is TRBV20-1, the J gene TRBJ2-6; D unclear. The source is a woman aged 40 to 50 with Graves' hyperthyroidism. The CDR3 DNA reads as TGCAGTGCTAGAGGTGGAGTGACTGGGGCCAACGTCCTGACTTTC. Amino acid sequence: CSARGGVTGANVLTF.